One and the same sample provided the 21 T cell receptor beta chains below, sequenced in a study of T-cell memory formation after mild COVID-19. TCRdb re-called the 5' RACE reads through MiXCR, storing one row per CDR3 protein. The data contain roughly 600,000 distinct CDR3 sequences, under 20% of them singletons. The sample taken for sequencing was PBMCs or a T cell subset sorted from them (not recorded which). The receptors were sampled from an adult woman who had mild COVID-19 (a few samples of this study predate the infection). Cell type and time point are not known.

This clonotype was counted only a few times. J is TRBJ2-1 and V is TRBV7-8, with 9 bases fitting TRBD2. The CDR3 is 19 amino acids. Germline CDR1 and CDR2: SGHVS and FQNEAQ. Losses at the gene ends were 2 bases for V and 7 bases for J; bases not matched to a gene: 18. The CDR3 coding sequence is TGTGCCAGCAGCTTAAGGGCTTTGGCTAGCGGGACCCACGATAATGAGCAGTTCTTC. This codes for CASSLRALASGTHDNEQFF.

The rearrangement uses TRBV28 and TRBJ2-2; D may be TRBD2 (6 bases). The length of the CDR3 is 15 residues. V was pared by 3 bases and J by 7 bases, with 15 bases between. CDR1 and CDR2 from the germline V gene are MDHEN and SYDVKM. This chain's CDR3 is CASSLGGRGGGELFF. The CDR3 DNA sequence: TGTGCCAGCAGTTTGGGGGGTAGGGGCGGCGGGGAGCTGTTTTTT.

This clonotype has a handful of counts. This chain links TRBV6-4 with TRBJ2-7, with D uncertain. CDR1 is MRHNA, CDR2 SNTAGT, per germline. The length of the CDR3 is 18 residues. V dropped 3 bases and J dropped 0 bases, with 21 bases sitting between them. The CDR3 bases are TGTGCCAGCAGTGAGAACTTGCAAACTTACTGCTTCTCCTACGAGCAGTACTTC. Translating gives CASSENLQTYCFSYEQYF.

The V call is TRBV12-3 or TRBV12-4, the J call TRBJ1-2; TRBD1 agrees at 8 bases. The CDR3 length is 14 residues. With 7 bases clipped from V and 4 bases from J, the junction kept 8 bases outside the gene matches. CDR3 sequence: CASIPGQVGYGYTF. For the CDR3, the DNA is TGTGCCAGCATCCCGGGACAGGTTGGCTATGGCTACACCTTC.

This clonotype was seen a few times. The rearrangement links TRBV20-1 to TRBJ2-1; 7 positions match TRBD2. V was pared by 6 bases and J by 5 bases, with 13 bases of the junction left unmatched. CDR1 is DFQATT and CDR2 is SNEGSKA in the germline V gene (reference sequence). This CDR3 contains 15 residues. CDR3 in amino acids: CSAPVGGSRNNEQFF. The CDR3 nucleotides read TGCAGTGCCCCCGTCGGCGGGAGCCGGAACAATGAGCAGTTCTTC.

The CDR3, as DNA: TGTGCCAGCAGCGTAGGGGAGGGGCTCACTGAAGCTTTCTTT. This sequence encodes CASSVGEGLTEAFF. The chain carries TRBV9 and TRBJ1-1; possibly TRBD1 for D (5 bases). V was clipped by 0 bases and J by 4 bases, with 10 bases between them. Germline CDR1 SGDLS, CDR2 YYNGEE. The CDR3 consists of 14 residues.

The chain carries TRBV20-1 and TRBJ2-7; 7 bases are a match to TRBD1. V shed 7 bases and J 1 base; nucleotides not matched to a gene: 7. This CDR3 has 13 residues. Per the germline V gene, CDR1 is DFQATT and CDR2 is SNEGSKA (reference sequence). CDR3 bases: TGCAGTGGGTTGCAGGGGGATTCCTACGAGCAGTACTTC. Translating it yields CSGLQGDSYEQYF.

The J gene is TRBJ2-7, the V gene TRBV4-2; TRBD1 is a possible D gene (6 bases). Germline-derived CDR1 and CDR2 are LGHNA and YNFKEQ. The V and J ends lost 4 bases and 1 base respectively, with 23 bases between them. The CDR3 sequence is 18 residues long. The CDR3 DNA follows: TGTGCCAGCAGCCTGGGCAAAGACAGGACCTTACGATCCTACGAGCAGTACTTC. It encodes CASSLGKDRTLRSYEQYF.

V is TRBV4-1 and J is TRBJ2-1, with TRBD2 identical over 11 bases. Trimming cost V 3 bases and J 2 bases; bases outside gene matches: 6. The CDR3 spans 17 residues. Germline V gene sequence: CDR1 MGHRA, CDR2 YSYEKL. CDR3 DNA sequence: TGCGCCAGCAGCCAGATTCCTAGCGGGGGGCCCTACAATGAGCAGTTCTTC. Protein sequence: CASSQIPSGGPYNEQFF.

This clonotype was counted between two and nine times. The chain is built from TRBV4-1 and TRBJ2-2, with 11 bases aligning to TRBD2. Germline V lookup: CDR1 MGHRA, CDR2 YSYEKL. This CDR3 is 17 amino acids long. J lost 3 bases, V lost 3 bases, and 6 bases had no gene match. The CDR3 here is CASSHRLAGLDTGELFF. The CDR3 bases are TGCGCCAGCAGCCATCGACTAGCGGGGCTTGACACCGGGGAGCTGTTTTTT.

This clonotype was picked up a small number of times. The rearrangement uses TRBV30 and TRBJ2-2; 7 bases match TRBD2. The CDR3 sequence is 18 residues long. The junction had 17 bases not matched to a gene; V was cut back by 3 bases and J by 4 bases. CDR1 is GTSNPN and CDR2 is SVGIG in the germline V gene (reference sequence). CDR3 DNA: TGTGCCTGGAGAGGGAGAGGAGCGGGGTACACAACCACCGGGGAGCTGTTTTTT. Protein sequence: CAWRGRGAGYTTTGELFF.

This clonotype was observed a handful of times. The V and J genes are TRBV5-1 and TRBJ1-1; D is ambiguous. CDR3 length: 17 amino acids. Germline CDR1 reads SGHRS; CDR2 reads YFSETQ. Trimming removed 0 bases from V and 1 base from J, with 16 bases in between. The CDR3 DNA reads TGCGCCAGCAGCTTGGACGGGGTGGAGGATCGGAACACTGAAGCTTTCTTT. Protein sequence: CASSLDGVEDRNTEAFF.

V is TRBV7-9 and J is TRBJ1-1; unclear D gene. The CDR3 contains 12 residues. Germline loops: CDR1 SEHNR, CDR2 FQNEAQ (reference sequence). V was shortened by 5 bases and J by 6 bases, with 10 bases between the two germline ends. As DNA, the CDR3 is TGTGCCAGCAGCAATCCCAACGCTGAAGCTTTCTTT. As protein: CASSNPNAEAFF.

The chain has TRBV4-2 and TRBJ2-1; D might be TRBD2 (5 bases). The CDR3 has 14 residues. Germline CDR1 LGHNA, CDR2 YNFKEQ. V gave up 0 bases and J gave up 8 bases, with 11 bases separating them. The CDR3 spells CASSQDLKGDEQFF. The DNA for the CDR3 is TGTGCCAGCAGCCAAGATCTAAAGGGAGATGAGCAGTTCTTC.

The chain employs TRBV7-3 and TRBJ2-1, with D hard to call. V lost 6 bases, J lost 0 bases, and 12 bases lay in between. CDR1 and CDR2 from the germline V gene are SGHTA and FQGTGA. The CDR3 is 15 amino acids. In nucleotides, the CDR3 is TGTGCCAGCAGTGGCGGTATGGGCTCCTACAATGAGCAGTTCTTC. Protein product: CASSGGMGSYNEQFF.

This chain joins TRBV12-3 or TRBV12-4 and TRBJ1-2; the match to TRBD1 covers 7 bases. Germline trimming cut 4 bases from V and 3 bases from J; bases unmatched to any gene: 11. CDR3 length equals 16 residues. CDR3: CASSSTGTARYYGYTF. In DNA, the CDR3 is TGTGCCAGCAGTTCAACCGGGACAGCTAGGTACTATGGCTACACCTTC.

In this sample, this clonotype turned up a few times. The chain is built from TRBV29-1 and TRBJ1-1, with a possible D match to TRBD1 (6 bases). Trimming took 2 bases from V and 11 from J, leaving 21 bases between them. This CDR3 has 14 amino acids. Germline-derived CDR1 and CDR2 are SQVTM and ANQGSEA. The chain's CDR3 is CSVERGGLTFCAFF. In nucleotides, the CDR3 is TGCAGCGTTGAAAGAGGGGGGCTGACATTTTGCGCTTTCTTT.

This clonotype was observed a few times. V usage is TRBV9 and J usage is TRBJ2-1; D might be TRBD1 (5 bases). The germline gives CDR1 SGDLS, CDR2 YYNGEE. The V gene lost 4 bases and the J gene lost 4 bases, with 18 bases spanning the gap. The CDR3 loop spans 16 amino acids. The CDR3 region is CASSPRAGIRYNEQFF. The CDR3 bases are TGTGCCAGCAGCCCCCGGGCAGGGATTAGGTACAATGAGCAGTTCTTC. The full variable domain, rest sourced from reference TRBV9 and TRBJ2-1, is DSGVTQTPKHLITATGQRVTLRCSPRSGDLSVYWYQQSLDQGLQFLIQYYNGEERAKGNILERFSAQQFPDLHSELNLSSLELGDSALYFCASSPRAGIRYNEQFFGPGTRLTVL.

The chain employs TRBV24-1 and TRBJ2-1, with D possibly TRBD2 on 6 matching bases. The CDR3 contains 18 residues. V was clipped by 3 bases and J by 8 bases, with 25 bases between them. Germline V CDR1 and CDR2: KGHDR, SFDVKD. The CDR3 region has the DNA TGTGCCACCAGTGATAGGGAGGCGGGCAGGACCAATAGTGATGAGCAGTTCTTC. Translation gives CATSDREAGRTNSDEQFF.

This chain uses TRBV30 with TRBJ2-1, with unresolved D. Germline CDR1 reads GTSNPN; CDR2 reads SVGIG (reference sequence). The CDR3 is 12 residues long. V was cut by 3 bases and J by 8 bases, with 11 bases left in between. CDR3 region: CAWRAAADEQFF. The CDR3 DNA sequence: TGTGCCTGGAGGGCCGCGGCGGATGAGCAGTTCTTC.

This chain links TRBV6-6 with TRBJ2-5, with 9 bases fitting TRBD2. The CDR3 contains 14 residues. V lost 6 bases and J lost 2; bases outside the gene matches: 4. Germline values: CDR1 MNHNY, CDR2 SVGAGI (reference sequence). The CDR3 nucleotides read TGTGCCAGCAGCCGACTAGCGGTACAAGAGACCCAGTACTTC. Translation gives CASSRLAVQETQYF.